This TCR beta chain was documented in a study of blood T cell repertoires in COVID-19. At the level of the study: Sources were T cells, B-cell-depleted T cells, or PBMCs; the material itself was cDNA or gDNA.

Only in-frame clones appear in the TCRdb table, and some are missing; sequencing was by immunoSEQ multiplex PCR. The sample records about 64,000 clones, around 80% being singletons. CDR3 length equals 14 residues. V was clipped by 6 bases and J by 1 base, with 12 bases between them. Germline loops: CDR1 MNHEY, CDR2 SVGAGI. The receptor comes from a human donor in a cohort sampled during active COVID-19. Input material: peripheral blood. The chain uses TRBV6-5 and TRBJ2-5; possibly TRBD1 for D (6 bases). CDR3 bases: TGTGCCAGCAGCCCGGACAGACTCCAAGAGACCCAGTACTTC. It is translated as CASSPDRLQETQYF.